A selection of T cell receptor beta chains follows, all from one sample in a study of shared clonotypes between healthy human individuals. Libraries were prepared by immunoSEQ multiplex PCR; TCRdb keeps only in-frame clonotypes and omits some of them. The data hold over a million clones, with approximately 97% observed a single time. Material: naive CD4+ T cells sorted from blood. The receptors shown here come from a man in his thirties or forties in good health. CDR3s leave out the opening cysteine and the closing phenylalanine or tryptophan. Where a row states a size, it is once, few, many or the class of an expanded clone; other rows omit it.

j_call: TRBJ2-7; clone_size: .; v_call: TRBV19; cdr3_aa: ASSPRGTSGRAQQY
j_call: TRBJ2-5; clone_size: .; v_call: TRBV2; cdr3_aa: ASSEQLPQETQY
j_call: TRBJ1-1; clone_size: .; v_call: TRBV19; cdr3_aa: ATRRGQFSPEAF
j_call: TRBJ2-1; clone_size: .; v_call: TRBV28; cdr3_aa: ASSRRANAMINEQF
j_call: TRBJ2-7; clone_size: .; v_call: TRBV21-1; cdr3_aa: ASSFPLCSYEQY
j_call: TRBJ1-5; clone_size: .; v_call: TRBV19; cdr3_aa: ASSINSGNQPQH
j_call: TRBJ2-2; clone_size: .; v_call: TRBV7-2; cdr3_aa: ASSLFLPNPNTGELF
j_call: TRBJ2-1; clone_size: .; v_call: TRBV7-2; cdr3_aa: ASSFSPSGGWNEQF
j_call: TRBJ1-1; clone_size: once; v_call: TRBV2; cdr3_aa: ASSVVRGLDSEAF
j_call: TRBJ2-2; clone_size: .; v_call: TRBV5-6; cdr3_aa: ASSRVVGANTGELF
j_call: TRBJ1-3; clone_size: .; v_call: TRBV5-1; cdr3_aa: ASSLRAGNTIY
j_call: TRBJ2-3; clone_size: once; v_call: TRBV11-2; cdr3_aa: ASSRGLNTDTQY
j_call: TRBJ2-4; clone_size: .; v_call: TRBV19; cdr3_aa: ASSGVTIQY
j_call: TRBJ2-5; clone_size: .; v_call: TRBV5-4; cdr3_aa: ASSLYGAGETQY
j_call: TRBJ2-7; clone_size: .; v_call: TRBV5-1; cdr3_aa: ASSRGTGEGYEQY
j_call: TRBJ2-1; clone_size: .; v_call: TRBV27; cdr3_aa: ASIKTGGSYNEQF
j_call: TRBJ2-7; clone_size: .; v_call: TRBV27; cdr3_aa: ASRRSGRLPYEQY
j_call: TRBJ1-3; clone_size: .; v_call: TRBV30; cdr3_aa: AWSVGGNTIY
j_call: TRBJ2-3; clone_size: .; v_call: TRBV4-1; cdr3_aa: ASSQKGASGSTWGTDTQY
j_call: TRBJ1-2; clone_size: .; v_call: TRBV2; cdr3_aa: ASKPSEDRVGYT
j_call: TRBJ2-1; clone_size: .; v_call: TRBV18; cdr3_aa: ASSPREAANSYNEQF
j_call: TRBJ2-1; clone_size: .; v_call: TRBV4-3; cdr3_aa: ASSQDSITYNEQF
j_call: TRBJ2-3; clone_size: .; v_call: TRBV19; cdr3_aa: ASSIGGTRTDTQY
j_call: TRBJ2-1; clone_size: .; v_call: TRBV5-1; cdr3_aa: ASSLAGGAYNEQF
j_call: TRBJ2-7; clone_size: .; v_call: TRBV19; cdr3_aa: ASSGGTGAVHEQY
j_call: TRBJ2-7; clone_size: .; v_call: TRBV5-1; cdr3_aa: ASSREGLTVLNEQY
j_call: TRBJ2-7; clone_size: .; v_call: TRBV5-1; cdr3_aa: ASSPQSRAGGEQY
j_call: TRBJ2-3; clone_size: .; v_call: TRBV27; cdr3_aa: ASSLSRRDPPDTQY
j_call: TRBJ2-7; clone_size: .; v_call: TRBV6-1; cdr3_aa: ASSLLAGVSYEQY
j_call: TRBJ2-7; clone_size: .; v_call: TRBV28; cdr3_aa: ASSSSGTSYEQY
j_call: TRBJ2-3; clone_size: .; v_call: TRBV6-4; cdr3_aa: ASSPRGTTDTQY
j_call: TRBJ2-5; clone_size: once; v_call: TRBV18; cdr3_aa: ASSPLAYQETQY
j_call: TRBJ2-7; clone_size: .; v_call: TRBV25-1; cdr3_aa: ASSRLGYEQY
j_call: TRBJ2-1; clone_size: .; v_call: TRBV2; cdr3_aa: ASGPLSSYNEQF
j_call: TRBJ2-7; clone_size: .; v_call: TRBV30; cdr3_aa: AWSELGGTRAYEQY
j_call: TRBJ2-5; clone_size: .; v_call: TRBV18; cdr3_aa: ASSPKGQGTLTPETQY
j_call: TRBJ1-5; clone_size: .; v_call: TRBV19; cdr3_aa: ASSTPHQPQH
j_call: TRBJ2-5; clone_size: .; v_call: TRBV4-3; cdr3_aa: ASSPGDSGSSSETQY
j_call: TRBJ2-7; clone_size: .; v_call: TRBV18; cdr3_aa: ASSSGQGGNEQY
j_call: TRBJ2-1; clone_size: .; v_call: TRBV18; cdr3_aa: ASSPPPDNNEQF
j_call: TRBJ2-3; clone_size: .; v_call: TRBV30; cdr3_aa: AWSWGQGDSASTDTQY
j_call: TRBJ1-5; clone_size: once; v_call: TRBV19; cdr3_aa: ASSRRGGRNQPQH
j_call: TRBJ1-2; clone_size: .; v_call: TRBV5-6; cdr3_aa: ASSLSPNYGYT
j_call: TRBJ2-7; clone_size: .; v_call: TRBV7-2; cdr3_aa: ASRLTGLHEQY
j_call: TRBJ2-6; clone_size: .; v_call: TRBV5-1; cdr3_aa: ASSRGQGLGANVLT
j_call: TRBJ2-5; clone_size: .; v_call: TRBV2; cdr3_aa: ASSERGLAGMKTQY
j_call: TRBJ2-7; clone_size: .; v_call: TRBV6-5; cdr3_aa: ASSSTPYEQY
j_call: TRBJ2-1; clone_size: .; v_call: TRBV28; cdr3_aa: ASELAGVDEQF
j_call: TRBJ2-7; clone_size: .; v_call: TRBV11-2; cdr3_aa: ASRQNLYEQY
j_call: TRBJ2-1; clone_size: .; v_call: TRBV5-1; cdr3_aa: ASSRLGGSSYNEQF
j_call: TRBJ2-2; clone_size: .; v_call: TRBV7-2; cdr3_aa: ASVAGGRLTGELF
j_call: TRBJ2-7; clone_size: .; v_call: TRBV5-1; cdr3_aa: ASSNGLAGGEEQY
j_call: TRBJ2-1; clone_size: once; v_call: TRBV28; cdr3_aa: ASKLTSGRVYEQF
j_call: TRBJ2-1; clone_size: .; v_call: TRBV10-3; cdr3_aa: AISGGQGYNEQF
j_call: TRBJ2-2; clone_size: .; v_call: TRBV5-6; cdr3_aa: ASSPGLLTNTGELF
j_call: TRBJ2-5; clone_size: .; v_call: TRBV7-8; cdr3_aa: ASSTSGSQETQY
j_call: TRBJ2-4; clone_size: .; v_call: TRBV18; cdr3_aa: ASSPRRENIQY